The TCR beta chain under discussion was sequenced for a study of cytomegalovirus exposure and HLA in healthy donors. Study at large: The Caucasian-associated ancestry cluster held under 90% of a few hundred genotyped donors.

Details on this clone: What it recognizes is unknown.

The PCR was carried out with 60 Vbeta primers and 13 Jbeta primers. Using immunoSEQ multiplex PCR, the repertoire was profiled, and TCRdb retains in-frame clones only, with some absent. The sample shows tens of thousands of clones, around 82% of them seen only once. Findings and limits, study-wide: Based on reports, TCR beta sequences accurately predicted HLA-A and HLA-B alleles for most subjects.

The CDR3 is 15 residues long. V dropped 3 bases and J dropped 3 bases, with 14 bases sitting between them. The germline V gene has CDR1 LGHNA and CDR2 YSLEER. This TCR derives from a man aged 18 to 29 in good health and CMV-seronegative. The sequencing input was PBMCs. V and J are TRBV4-3 and TRBJ1-1, with D perhaps matching TRBD1 (5 bases). The CDR3 loop is CASSHGPRADTEAFF. The CDR3 DNA reads as TGCGCCAGCAGCCATGGACCCAGGGCGGACACTGAAGCTTTCTTT.